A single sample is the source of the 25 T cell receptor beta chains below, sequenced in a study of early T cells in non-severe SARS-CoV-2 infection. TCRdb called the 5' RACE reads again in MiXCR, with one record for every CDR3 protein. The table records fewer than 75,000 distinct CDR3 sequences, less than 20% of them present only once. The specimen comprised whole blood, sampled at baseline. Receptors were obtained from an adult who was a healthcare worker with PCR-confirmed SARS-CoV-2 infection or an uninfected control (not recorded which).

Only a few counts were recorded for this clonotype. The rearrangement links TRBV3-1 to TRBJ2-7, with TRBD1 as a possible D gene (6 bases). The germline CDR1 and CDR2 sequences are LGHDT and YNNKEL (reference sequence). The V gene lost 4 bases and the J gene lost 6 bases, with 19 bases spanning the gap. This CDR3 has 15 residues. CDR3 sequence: CASSPRGQPSAEQYF. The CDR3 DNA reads TGTGCCAGCAGCCCTCGCGGACAGCCCTCCGCCGAGCAGTACTTC.

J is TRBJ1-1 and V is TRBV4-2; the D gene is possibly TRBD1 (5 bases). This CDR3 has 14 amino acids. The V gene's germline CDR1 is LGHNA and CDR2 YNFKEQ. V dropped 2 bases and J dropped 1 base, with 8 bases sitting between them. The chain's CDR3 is CASSQPGSNTEAFF. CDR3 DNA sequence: TGTGCCAGCAGCCAACCAGGGTCGAACACTGAAGCTTTCTTT.

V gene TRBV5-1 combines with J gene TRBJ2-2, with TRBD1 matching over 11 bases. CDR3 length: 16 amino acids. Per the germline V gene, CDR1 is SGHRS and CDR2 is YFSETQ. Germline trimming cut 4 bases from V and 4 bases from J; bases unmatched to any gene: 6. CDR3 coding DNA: TGCGCCAGCAGCCGATCAGGGACAGGGGGCACCGGGGAGCTGTTTTTT. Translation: CASSRSGTGGTGELFF.

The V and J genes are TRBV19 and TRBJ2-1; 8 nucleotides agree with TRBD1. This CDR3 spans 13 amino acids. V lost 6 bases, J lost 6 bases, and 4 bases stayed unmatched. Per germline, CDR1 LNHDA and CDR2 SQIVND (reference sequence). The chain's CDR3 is CASSRGQGNEQFF. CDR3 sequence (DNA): TGTGCCAGTAGCCGCGGACAGGGCAATGAGCAGTTCTTC.

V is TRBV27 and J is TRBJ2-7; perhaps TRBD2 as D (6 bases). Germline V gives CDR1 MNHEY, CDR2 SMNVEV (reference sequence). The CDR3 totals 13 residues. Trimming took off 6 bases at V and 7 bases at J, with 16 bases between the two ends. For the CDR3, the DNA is TGTGCCAGCAGGCCGACTAGATTTGGGGAGCAGTACTTC. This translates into CASRPTRFGEQYF.

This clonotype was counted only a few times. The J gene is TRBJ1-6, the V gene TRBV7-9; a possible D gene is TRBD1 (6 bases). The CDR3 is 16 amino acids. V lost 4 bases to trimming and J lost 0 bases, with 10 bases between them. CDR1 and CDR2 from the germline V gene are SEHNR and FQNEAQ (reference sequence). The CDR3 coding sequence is TGTGCCAGCAGCTCCGACAGGAGCTCCTATAATTCACCCCTCCACTTT. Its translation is CASSSDRSSYNSPLHF.

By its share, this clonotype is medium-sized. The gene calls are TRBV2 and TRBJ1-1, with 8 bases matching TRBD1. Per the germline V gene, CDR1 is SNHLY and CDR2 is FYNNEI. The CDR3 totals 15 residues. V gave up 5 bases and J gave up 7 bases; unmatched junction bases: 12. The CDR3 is CASSLKTGAAIEAFF. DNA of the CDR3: TGTGCCAGCAGTCTAAAGACAGGGGCCGCCATTGAAGCTTTCTTT. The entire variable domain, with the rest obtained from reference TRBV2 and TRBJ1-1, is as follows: EPEVTQTPSHQVTQMGQEVILRCVPISNHLYFYWYRQILGQKVEFLVSFYNNEISEKSEIFDDQFSVERPDGSNFTLKIRSTKLEDSAMYFCASSLKTGAAIEAFFGQGTRLTVV.

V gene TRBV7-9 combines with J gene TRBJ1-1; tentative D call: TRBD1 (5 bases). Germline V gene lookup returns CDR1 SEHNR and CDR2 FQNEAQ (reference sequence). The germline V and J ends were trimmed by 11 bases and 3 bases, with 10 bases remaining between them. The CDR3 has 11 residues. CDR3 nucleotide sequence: TGTGCCGGTGACAGTGACACTGAAGCTTTCTTT. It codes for CAGDSDTEAFF.

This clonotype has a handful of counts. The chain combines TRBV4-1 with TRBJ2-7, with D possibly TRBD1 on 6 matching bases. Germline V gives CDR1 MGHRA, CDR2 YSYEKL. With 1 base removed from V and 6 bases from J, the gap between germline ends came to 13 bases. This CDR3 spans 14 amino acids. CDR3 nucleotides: TGCGCCAGCAGCCAAGTCACAGGGACCCTCGAGCAGTACTTC. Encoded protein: CASSQVTGTLEQYF.

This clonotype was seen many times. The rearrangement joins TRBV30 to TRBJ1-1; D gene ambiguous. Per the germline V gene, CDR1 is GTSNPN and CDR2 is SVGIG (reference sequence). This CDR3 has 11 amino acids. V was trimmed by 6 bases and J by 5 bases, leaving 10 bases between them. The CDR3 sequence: CACGRGTEAFF. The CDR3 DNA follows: TGTGCCTGCGGGCGGGGTACTGAAGCTTTCTTT.

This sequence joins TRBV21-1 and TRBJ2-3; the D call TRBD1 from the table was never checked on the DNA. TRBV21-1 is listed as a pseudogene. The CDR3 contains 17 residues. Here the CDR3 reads CASSKVRGKEWTDTQYF. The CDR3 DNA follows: TGTGCCAGCAGCAAAGTCCGGGGGAAGGAGTGGACAGATACGCAGTATTTT.

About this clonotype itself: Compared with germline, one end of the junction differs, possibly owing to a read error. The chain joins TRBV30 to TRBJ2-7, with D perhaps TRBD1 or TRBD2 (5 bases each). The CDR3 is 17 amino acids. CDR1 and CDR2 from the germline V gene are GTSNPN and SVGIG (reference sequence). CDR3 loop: CVWSRLGLRGTTYEQYF. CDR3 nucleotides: TGTGTCTGGAGTAGGCTTGGTCTTAGAGGGACCACCTACGAGCAGTACTTC. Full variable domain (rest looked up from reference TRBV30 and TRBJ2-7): SQTIHQWPATLVQPVGSPLSLECTVEGTSNPNLYWYRQAAGRGLQLLFYSVGIGQISSEVPQNLSASRPQDRQFILSSKKLLLSDSGFYLCVWSRLGLRGTTYEQYFGPGTRLTVT.

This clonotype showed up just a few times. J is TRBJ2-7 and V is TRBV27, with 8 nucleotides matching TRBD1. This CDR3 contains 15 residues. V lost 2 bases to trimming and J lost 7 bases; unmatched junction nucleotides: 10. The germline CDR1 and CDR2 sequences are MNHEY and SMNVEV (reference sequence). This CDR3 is CASSLGQGARWEQYF. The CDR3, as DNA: TGTGCCAGCAGTTTAGGGCAGGGGGCTCGTTGGGAGCAGTACTTC.

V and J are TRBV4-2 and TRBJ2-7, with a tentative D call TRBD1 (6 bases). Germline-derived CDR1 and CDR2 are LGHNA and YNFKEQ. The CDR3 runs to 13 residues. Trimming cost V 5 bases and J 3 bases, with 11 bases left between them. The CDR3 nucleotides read TGTGCCAGCAGCTTGTACAGGGACTACGAGCAGTACTTC. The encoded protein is CASSLYRDYEQYF.

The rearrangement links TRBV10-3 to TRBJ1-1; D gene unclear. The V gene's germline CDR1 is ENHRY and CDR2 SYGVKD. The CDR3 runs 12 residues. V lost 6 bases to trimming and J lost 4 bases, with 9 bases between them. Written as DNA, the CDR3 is TGTGCCATCAGCGCAGAGGGCACTGAAGCTTTCTTT. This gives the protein CAISAEGTEAFF.

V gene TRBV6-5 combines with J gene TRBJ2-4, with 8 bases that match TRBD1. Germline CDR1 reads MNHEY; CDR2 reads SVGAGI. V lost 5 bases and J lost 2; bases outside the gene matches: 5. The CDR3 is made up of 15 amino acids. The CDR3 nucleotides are TGTGCCAGCAGTAGGGGACAGGTCTCCAAAAACATTCAGTACTTC. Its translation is CASSRGQVSKNIQYF.

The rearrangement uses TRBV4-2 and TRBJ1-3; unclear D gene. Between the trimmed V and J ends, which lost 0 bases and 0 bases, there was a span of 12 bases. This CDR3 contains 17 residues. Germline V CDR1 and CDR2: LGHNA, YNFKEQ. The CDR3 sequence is CASSQDRLSNSGNTIYF. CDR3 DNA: TGTGCCAGCAGCCAAGATAGGCTCAGTAACTCTGGAAACACCATATATTTT.

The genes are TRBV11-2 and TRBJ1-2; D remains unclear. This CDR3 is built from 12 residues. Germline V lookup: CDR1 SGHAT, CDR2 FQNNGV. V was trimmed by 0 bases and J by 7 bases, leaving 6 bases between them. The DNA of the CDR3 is TGTGCCAGCAGCTTAGACACTCTTGGCTACACCTTC. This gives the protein CASSLDTLGYTF.

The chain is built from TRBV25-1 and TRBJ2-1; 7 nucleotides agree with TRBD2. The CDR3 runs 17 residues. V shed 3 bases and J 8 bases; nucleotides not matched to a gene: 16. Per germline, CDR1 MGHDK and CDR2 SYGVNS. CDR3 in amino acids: CASSDRLLADQTDEQFF. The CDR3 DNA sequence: TGTGCCAGCAGTGATCGCCTTCTAGCGGATCAGACAGATGAGCAGTTCTTC. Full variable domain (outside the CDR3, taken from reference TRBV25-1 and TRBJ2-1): EADIYQTPRYLVIGTGKKITLECSQTMGHDKMYWYQQDPGMELHLIHYSYGVNSTEKGDLSSESTVSRIRTEHFPLTLESARPSHTSQYLCASSDRLLADQTDEQFFGPGTRLTVL.

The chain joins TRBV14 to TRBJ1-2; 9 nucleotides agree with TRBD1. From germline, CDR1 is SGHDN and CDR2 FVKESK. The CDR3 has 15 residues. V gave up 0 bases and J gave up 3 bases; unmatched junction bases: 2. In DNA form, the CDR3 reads TGTGCCAGCAGCCAAGACCGGACAGGGGACTATGGCTACACCTTC. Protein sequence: CASSQDRTGDYGYTF.

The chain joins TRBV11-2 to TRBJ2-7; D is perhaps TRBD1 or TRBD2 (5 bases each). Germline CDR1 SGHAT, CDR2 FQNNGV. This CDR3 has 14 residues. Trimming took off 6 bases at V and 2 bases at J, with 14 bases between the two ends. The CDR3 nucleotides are TGTGCCAGCAGGGGGACCCAGGACCCCTACGAGCAGTACTTC. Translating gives CASRGTQDPYEQYF.

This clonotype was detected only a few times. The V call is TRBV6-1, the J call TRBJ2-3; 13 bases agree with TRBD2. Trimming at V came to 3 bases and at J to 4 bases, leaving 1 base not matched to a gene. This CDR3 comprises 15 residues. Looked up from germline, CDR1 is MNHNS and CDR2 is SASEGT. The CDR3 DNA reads TGTGCCAGCAGTGAGACTAGCGGGGGGCCAGATACGCAGTATTTT. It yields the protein CASSETSGGPDTQYF.

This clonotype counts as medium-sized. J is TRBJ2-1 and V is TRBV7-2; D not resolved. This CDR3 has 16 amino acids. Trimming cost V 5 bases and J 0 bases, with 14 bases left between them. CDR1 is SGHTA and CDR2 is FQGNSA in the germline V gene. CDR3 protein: CASSPLVRSSYNEQFF. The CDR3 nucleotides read TGTGCCAGCAGCCCTCTCGTAAGAAGCTCCTACAATGAGCAGTTCTTC.

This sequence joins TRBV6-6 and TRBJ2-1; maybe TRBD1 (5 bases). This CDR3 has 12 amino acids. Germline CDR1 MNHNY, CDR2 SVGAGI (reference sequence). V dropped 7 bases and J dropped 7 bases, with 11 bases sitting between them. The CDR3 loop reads CASNQKGNEQFF. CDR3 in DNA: TGTGCCAGCAACCAAAAGGGGAATGAGCAGTTCTTC.

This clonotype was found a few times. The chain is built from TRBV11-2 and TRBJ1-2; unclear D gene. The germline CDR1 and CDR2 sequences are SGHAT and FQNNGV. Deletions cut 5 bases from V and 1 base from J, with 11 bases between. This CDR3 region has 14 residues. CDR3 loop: CASSLNRGNYGYTF. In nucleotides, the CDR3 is TGTGCCAGCAGCCTGAACCGGGGTAACTATGGCTACACCTTC.